Given below is one TCR beta chain in context. With 2 bases clipped from V and 5 bases from J, the junction kept 8 bases outside the gene matches. CDR1 is SGHNT and CDR2 is YYREEE in the germline V gene (reference sequence). The CDR3 has 16 amino acids. Study processing details: Amplification with reference gene primers provided the estimates of nucleated cell counts. The data were produced by immunoSEQ multiplex PCR, yet TCRdb's version contains in-frame clones alone and is incomplete. V, J and clone size are those of that table, while D and trimming were read from the DNA. The data show 150,000 or so clones, with around 79% seen just once and 1.5% to 2% held by the top ten. This sample is drawn from a study of blood T cell repertoires in COVID-19. Study at large: Specimens from acute and convalescent COVID-19 originated in the United States, Italy and Spain. PBMCs, B-cell-depleted T cells, or T cells were the source of the cDNA or gDNA that made up the material.

V is TRBV5-4 and J is TRBJ2-2; 8 nucleotides align to TRBD2. Material for sequencing was peripheral blood. This receptor was identified in a man aged 80 or over with acute or convalescent COVID-19. The CDR3 is CASSFYGGARTGELFF. The DNA of the CDR3 is TGTGCCAGCAGCTTCTACGGGGGGGCCCGAACCGGGGAGCTGTTTTTT.